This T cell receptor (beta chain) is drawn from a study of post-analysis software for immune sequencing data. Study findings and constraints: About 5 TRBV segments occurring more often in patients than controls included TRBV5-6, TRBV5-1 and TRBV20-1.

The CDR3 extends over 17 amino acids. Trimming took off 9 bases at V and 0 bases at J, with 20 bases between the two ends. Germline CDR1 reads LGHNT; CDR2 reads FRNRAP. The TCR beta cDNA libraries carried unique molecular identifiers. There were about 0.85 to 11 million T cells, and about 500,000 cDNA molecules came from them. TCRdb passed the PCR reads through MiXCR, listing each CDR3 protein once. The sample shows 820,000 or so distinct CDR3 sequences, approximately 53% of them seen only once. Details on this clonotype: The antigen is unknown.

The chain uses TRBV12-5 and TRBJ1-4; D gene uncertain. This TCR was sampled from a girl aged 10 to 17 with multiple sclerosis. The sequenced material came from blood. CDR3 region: CARDGRGSSPTNEKLFF. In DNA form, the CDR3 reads TGTGCTAGAGACGGACGTGGATCTTCTCCAACTAATGAAAAACTGTTTTTT.